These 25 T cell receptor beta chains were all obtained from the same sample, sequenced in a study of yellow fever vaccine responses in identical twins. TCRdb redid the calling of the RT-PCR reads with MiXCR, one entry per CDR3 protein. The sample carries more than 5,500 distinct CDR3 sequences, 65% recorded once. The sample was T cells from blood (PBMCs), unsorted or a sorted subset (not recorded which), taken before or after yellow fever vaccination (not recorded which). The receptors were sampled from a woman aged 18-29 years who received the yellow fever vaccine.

This CDR3 is CASSQTGTSGSDEQFF. The CDR3 nucleotides are TGCGCCAGCAGCCAAACCGGGACTAGCGGGAGTGATGAGCAGTTCTTC. J is TRBJ2-1 and V is TRBV4-1; 14 bases align to TRBD2. Losses at the gene ends were 2 bases for V and 8 bases for J; bases not matched to a gene: 5. Germline V gives CDR1 MGHRA, CDR2 YSYEKL. The CDR3 has 16 amino acids.

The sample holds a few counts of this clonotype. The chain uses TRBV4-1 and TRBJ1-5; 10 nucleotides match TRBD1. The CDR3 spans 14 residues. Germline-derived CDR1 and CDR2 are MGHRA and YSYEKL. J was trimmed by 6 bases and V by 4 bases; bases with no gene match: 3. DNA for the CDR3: TGCGCCAGCAGCCTGGGGACAGGGGTTCAGCCCCAGCATTTT. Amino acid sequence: CASSLGTGVQPQHF.

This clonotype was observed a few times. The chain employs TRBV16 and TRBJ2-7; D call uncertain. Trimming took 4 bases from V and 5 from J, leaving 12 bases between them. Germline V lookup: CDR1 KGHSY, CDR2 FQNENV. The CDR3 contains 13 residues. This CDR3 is CASSPIMRNEQYF. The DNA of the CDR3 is TGTGCCAGCAGCCCAATAATGCGCAACGAGCAGTACTTC.

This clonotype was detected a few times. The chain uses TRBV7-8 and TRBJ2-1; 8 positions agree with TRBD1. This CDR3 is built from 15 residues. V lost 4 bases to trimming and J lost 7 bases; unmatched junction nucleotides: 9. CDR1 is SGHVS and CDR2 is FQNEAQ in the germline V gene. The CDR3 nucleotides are TGTGCCAGCAGCTGGACAGGGAGCTTAAGGAATGAGCAGTTCTTC. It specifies CASSWTGSLRNEQFF.

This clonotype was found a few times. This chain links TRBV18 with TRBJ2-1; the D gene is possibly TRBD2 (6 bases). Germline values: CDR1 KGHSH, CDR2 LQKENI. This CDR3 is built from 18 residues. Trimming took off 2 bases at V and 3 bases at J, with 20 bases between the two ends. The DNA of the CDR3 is TGTGCCAGCTCACCATCTTCTGAAGGGACTCGCCTCTACAATGAGCAGTTCTTC. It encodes CASSPSSEGTRLYNEQFF.

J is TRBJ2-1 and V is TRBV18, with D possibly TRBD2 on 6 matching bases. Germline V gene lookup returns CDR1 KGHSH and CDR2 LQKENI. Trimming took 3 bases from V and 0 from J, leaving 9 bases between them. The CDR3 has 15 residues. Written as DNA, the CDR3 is TGTGCCAGCTCACCGCAGGGAGGCTCCTACAATGAGCAGTTCTTC. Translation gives CASSPQGGSYNEQFF. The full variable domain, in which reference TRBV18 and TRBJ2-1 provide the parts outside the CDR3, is NAGVMQNPRHLVRRRGQEARLRCSPMKGHSHVYWYRQLPEEGLKFMVYLQKENIIDESGMPKERFSAEFPKEGPSILRIQQVVRGDSAAYFCASSPQGGSYNEQFFGPGTRLTVL.

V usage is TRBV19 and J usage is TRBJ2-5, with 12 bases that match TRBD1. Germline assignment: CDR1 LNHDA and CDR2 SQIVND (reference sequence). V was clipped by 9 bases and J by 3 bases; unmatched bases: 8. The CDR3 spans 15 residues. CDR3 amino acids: CASSPGQGAEETQYF. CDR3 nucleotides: TGTGCCAGCTCGCCGGGACAGGGGGCCGAAGAGACCCAGTACTTC.

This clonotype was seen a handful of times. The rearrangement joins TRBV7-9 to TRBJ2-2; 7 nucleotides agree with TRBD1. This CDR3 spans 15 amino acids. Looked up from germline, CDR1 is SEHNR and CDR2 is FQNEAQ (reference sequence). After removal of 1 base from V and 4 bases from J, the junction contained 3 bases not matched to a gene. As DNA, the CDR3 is TGTGCCAGCAGCTTAGGGTGGACAGGCACCGGGGAGCTGTTTTTT. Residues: CASSLGWTGTGELFF.

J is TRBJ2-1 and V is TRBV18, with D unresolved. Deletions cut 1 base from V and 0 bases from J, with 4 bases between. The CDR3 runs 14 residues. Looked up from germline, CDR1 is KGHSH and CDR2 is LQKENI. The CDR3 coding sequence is TGTGCCAGCTCACCACAGAGCTCCTACAATGAGCAGTTCTTC. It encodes CASSPQSSYNEQFF.

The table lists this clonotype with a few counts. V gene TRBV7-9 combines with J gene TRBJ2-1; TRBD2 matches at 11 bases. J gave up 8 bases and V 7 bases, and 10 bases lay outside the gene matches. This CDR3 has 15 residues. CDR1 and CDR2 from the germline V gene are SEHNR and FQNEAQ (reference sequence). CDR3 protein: CASNIAGGRIHEQFF. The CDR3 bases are TGTGCCAGCAACATAGCGGGGGGGCGTATTCATGAGCAGTTCTTC.

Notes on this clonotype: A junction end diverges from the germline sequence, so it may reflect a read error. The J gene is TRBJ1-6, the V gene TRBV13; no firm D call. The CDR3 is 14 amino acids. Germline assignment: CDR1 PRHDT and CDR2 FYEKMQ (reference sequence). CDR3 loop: CASRLGGHNSPLHF. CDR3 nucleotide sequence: TGTGCCAGCAGATTAGGTGGCCATAATTCACCCCTCCACTTT.

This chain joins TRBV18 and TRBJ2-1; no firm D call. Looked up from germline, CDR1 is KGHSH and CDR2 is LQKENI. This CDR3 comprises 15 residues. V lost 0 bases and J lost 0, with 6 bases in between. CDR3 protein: CASSPPGSSYNEQFF. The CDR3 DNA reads TGTGCCAGCTCACCACCGGGGTCCTCCTACAATGAGCAGTTCTTC.

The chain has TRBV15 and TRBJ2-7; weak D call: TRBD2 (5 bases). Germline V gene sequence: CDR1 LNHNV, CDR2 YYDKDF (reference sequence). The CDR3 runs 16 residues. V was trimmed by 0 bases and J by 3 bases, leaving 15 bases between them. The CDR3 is CATSRDTSSAGYEQYF. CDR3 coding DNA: TGTGCCACCAGCAGAGATACTTCGAGTGCGGGCTACGAGCAGTACTTC.

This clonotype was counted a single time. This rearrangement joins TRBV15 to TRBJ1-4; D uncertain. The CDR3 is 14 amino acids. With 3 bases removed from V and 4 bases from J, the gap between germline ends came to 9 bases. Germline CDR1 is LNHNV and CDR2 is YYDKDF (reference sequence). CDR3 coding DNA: TGTGCCACCAGCAGGTGGGGAGATAATGAAAAACTGTTTTTT. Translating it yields CATSRWGDNEKLFF.

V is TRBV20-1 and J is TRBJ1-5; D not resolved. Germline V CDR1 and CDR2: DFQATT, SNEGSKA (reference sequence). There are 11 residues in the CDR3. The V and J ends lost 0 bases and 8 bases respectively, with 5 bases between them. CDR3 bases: TGCAGTGCTAGAGATCAGAAGCCCCAGCATTTT. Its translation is CSARDQKPQHF.

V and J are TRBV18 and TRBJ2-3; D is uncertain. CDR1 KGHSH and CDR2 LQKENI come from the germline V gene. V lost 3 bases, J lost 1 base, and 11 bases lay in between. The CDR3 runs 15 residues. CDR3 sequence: CASSPIRSRTDTQYF. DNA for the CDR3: TGTGCCAGCTCACCTATTCGCTCTCGCACAGATACGCAGTATTTT.

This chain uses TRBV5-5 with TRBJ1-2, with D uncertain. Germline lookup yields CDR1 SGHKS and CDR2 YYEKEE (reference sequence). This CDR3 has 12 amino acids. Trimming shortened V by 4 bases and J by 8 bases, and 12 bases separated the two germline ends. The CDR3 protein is CASSTRYLGYTF. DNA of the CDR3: TGTGCCAGCAGCACACGATACCTAGGCTACACCTTC. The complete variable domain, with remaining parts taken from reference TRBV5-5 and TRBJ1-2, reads DAGVTQSPTHLIKTRGQQVTLRCSPISGHKSVSWYQQVLGQGPQFIFQYYEKEERGRGNFPDRFSARQFPNYSSELNVNALLLGDSALYLCASSTRYLGYTFGSGTRLTVV.

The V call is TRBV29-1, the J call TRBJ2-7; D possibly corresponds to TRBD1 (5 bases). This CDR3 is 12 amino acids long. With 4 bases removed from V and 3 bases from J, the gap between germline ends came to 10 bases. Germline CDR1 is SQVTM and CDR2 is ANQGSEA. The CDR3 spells CSVVLTVYEQYF. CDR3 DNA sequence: TGCAGCGTTGTTTTGACAGTCTACGAGCAGTACTTC.

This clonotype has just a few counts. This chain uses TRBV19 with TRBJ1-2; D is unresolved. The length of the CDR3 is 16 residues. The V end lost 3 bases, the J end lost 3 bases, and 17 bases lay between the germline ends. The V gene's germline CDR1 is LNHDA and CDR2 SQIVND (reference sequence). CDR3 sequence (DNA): TGTGCCAGTAGTATCCTCGGGTGGGATAAGGACTATGGCTACACCTTC. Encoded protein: CASSILGWDKDYGYTF. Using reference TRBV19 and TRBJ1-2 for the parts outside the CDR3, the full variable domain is DGGITQSPKYLFRKEGQNVTLSCEQNLNHDAMYWYRQDPGQGLRLIYYSQIVNDFQKGDIAEGYSVSREKKESFPLTVTSAQKNPTAFYLCASSILGWDKDYGYTFGSGTRLTVV.

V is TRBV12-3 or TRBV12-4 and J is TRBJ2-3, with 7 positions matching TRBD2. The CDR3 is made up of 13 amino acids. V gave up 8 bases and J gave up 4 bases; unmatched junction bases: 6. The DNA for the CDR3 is TGTGCCAGCTTTACAGCGGGACCAGATACGCAGTATTTT. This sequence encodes CASFTAGPDTQYF.

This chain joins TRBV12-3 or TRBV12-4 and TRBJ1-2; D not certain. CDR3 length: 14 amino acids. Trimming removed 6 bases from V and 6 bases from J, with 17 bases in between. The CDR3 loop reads CASSLKKTSDGYTF. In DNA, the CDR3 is TGTGCCAGCAGCCTCAAAAAGACGTCGGATGGCTACACCTTC.

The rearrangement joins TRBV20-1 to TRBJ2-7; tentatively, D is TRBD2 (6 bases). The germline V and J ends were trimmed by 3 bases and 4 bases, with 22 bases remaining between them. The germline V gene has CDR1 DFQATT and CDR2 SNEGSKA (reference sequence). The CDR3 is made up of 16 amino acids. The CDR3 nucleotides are TGCAGTGCTAGTTCTGATTGGGAGGTCCACCTGTACGAGCAGTACTTC. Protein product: CSASSDWEVHLYEQYF.

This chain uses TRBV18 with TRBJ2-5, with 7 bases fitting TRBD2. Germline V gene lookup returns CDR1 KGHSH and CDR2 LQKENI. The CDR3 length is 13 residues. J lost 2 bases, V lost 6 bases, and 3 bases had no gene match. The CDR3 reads CASSRTRQETQYF. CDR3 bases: TGTGCCAGCTCGCGGACTAGGCAAGAGACCCAGTACTTC.

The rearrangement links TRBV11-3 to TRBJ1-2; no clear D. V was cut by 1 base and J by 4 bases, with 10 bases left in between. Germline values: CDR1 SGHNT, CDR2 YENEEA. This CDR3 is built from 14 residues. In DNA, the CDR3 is TGTGCCAGCAGCTTAGCCAGGCGGGCCTATGGCTACACCTTC. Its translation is CASSLARRAYGYTF.

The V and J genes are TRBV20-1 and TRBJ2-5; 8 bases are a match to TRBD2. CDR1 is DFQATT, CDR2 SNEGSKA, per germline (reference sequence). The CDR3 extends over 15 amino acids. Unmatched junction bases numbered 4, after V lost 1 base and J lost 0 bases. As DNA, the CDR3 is TGCAGTGCTAGAGGGATAGCGGGGAACCAAGAGACCCAGTACTTC. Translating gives CSARGIAGNQETQYF.